This TCR beta chain appears in the sequencing data of a study of T cell changes during pregnancy in multiple sclerosis. The CDR3 loop spans 14 amino acids. Germline V gives CDR1 LGHNA, CDR2 YNFKEQ. Germline trimming cut 3 bases from V and 2 bases from J; bases unmatched to any gene: 4. TCRdb's table, derived via immunoSEQ multiplex PCR, lists solely in-frame clones and lacks some. The sample lists around 80,000 clones; under 95% were seen once. This TCR was sampled from a female donor with multiple sclerosis, enrolled in a pregnancy study. The chain uses TRBV4-2 and TRBJ2-7; TRBD1 matches at 7 bases. The sample consisted of peripheral blood, taken before pregnancy. The CDR3 region is CASSHRQGTYEQYF. In DNA form, the CDR3 reads TGTGCCAGCAGCCATCGACAGGGTACCTACGAGCAGTACTTC.